This T cell receptor (beta chain) is drawn from a study of shared clonotypes between healthy human individuals (TCRdb year 2020). Background on the whole study: Three men and a couple of women, aged 18 to 49 years, made up the cohort. Each donor's leukapheresis produced roughly between roughly 0.9 and 8.9 billion PBMCs. The study deeply sequenced blood TCR repertoires of about 5 healthy adults to estimate repertoire size and the extent of clonotype sharing between individuals. To increase sequencing depth and limit assay-specific biases, TCR repertoire library preparation and sequencing were carried out by different laboratories using diverse techniques. For each donor, CD4 naive and CD4 memory were each given three plates, CD8 naive was given two plates, and CD8 memory was given one plate. Results the study describes overall, beyond this receptor: Sampling was restricted to blood, and TCR repertoires in tissue are likely to differ from TCR repertoires in blood. The small number of donors limited the genetic and exposure-history diversity represented. Compared with non-shared clonotypes, clonotypes shared by all four sorted-subset donors had higher generation probabilities. Pairwise subsampling led to the expectation that sequencing depth would affect the degree of clonotype sharing among donors. Roughly 5.2% of naive CD4, around 3.5% of naive CD8, about 2.1% of memory CD4, and over 0.35% of memory CD8 clonotypes were shared across a few donors. Naive subsets generally had larger estimated clonotype richness than memory subsets did. Rarefaction of sorted-subset datasets indicated incomplete sequencing despite the large sequencing depth.

Donors were healthy HIV-negative adults with no recently reported acute infections or vaccinations. All donors were Caucasian adults living in Nashville, Tennessee, USA. CD4+ T cells were enriched by magnetic negative selection, after which naive cells were positively selected on CD45RA and the negative fraction was taken as the memory subset. After blood collection by leukapheresis, PBMCs were isolated using Ficoll-Histopaque density gradient centrifugation and then cryopreserved in the vapor phase of liquid nitrogen. Purity and quantity of every magnetically sorted T cell population were checked by analytical flow cytometry. Genomic DNA was isolated from each sorted fraction and quantified by UV absorbance on a Nanodrop 2000c. Trimming accounts for 6 bases at V and 3 bases at J, while the number of junction bases matched to no gene is 6. The germline V gene specifies SNHLY as CDR1 and FYNNEI as CDR2. CDR3 length: 15 amino acids, cysteine to phenylalanine. CDR3 DNA only is kept here, 45 bases in frame from base 1.

In the case of this clone: Its cognate antigen has yet to be identified. No clone much larger than this one lies a single base away; base qualities are absent.

Using the deep immunoSEQ assay, multiplex PCR amplified TCR CDR3 regions from genomic DNA. Genomic DNA extracted from each cell subset was distributed evenly over all wells of several immunoSEQ 96-well plates, and each plate served as one replicate. For sorted subsets, 200 to 250 ng of genomic DNA, equivalent to around 31,000 T cell genomes, went into each replicate PCR. Purified libraries were quantified with a Qubit 3.0 fluorometer, sized on a Bioanalyzer 2100, and re-quantified with the KAPA Library Quantification kit. Every immunoSEQ 96-well plate was sequenced on a dedicated single-read 150-cycle Illumina NextSeq 550 flow cell. Processing in the source paper ran as follows. The immunoSEQ output contained only junctional sequences without quality scores, so filtering could not match that applied to full-length reads. Sequences were annotated with PyIR, a Python wrapper for IgBLAST v1.9, using IMGT germline references to assign V/J genes and CDR3. Reads with weak V/J assignments (E-value above 1e-6), missing CDR3, stop codons, out-of-frame junctions, or ambiguous translated residues were removed. V3J clonotypes were defined by identical inferred V gene, J gene, and CDR3 amino acid sequence. Percentage overlap between repertoires was calculated by dividing the number of shared unique clonotypes by the size of the smaller repertoire. Repertoire richness was assessed with RTK rarefaction, the Chao1 estimator, and Recon v2.1 estimates of unobserved clonotypes. Generation probabilities for all TCRbeta clonotypes obtained by the gDNA method from a handful of donors were computed using OLGA. Imported from immuneACCESS, the table was reduced by TCRdb to in-frame sequences with V and J called. These copies leave out some clones; in studies compared against another copy, an unresolved V gene accounts for under half, and the cause of the remainder is not known. V and J calls and clone size come straight from that table; D and trimming were deduced from the DNA. This sample gives approximately 1,500,000 clones in total; around 97% of them show up just once. About 1% of the sample comes from the top ten.

Here the chain combines TRBV2 and TRBJ2-1; TRBD2 lines up with 9 middle nucleotides. The specimen sequenced was naive CD4+ T cells sorted from blood. The sample's cell subset or site label is to be understood as: CD45RA+ positively selected. The receptor comes from a young man in good health. CDR3 reads: CASSAAGGRYNEQFF. The bases are TGTGCCAGCAGCGCAGCGGGAGGACGCTACAATGAGCAGTTCTTC.